Given below is one T cell receptor beta chain in context. This clonotype was counted only a few times. The antigen it binds to is not known. The input lacks base qualities; no much larger clone sits a single base away. These data are taken from a study of human T cells and chemical hapten exposure (dated by TCRdb to the early 2020s). In the study overall: For sensitization, 2% DPC in acetone was applied to a 2 cm by 2 cm area of upper inner arm skin. Throughout the study period of roughly 24 weeks, patients also received therapeutic DPC doses to the scalp every week. Patch testing on the upper back used Finn chambers containing 0.01% DPC, with scoring done after 6 days according to International Contact Dermatitis Research Group standards. Most of the patients in the cohort were female, and the cohort covered alopecia areata with under or over 50% scalp involvement, alopecia totalis and alopecia universalis. The libraries were sequenced as a pool, and the TCR yield per sample differed mostly because of small variations in library volumes within the pool. This study followed changes in the peripheral blood TCR repertoire in vivo during primary and secondary sensitization of alopecia patients to the hapten diphenylcyclopropenone (DPC). Blood was sampled from patients pre-sensitization (week 0) and at 2, 6 and about 24 weeks after DPC sensitization. Blood for TCR sequencing was provided by twenty-nine alopecia patients at one to four time points (pre-sensitization, 2, 6 and 24 weeks). Each blood RNA sample was used to sequence both TCR alpha and TCR beta chains.

Broader findings and caveats from the paper: The number of PT1 expanded TCRs positively correlated with patch test score, significant at thresholds 8, 16 and 32 but not 4. Significantly more large CDR3 similarity clusters were formed by expanded TCRs than by pre-sensitization or healthy control sets, consistent with antigen-driven responses. After repeated subsampling, changes were observed in the strength of the expansion versus patch-test correlation and in the threshold at which the correlation became significant. No change with DPC sensitization was found in the number of TCRs above 1 in 1000 frequency, and no evidence of global repertoire structure alterations was found. All patients had alopecia, a presumed autoimmune disease, so their immune response might differ from that of healthy individuals.

Library method: RACE. TCRdb shows the sequencer as NextSeq 500. During library preparation, unique molecular identifiers were attached to individual cDNA molecules so that TCRs could be counted quantitatively and reproducibly. From the authors' description of their analysis: A median of roughly 98,000 TCRs per sample was observed, with a range of about 20,000 to 750,000. V, J and CDR3 annotation of the TCR reads was carried out using the Decombinator software suite. Every sample was subsampled to the same number of TCRs (28,000) for the PS versus PT1 abundance plots. TCRs were defined as expanded if absent before sensitization and observed at least eight times at the 2-week time point. TCRdb reanalyzed the raw reads on its own, using fastp at Q25 for trimming and MiXCR for clone calling, and kept in-frame beta chains. Rows with a matching CDR3 protein are joined into one entry that keeps the most common DNA and genes. TCRdb, not the original authors, processed these V and J calls. This sample holds tens of thousands of distinct CDR3 sequences; around 12% were observed only once. The top ten constitute around 1.9% of the sample.

The meaning of the sample's time point label: pre-sensitization, week 0. The treatment or condition label corresponds to: therapeutic diphenylcyclopropenone sensitization with weekly scalp DPC. Total RNA was extracted from unfractionated whole blood that had been collected in Tempus Blood RNA tubes. At each patch-test visit, blood was drawn before the patch test was applied. Eligible patients were aged 18 to 70, diagnosed with alopecia, deemed suitable for DPC therapy, and excluded if pregnant. V is cut by 0 bases and J by 4 bases, and the space between the germline ends is 10 bases. The germline V gene yields SGHTA for CDR1 and FQGNSA for CDR2. The CDR3, cysteine through phenylalanine, is 15 amino acids long. The retained sequence is limited to the CDR3, 45 bases, with the frame set at the first base.

The TCR originated in a woman in her thirties or forties with alopecia areata. Some clones in this sample may be carry-over from other donors' samples. The rearranged chain carries TRBV7-2 and TRBJ2-1, and the D gene may be TRBD2, 6 bases matching. The sample was whole blood, taken in connection with sensitization to the hapten diphenylcyclopropenone (DPC). The CDR3 in this case is CASSLAAGLYNEQFF. The DNA sequence is as follows: TGTGCCAGCAGCTTAGCCGCCGGACTATACAATGAGCAGTTCTTC.